This is a list of T cell receptor beta chains from one sample in a study of cytomegalovirus exposure and HLA in healthy donors. Here immunoSEQ multiplex PCR was the method, and the copy in TCRdb shows in-frame clones only, minus some. The sample consists of around 150,000 clones, about 70% of them appearing once. Sequencing input: PBMCs. The receptors shown here come from a woman aged 40 to 50 in good health and CMV-seronegative. Each CDR3 is given with its conserved first and last residue. A D gene is named only where the DNA matches it firmly. Clone sizes are given selectively: once, few, many, or a class where the clone is expanded.

j_gene: TRBJ1-1; d_gene: TRBD1; abundance: .; v_gene: TRBV2; CDR3nt: TGTGCCAGCAGTTTAGGACAGGGGGTCATGAACACTGAAGCTTTCTTT; CDR3aa: CASSLGQGVMNTEAFF
j_gene: TRBJ2-1; d_gene: .; abundance: .; v_gene: TRBV10-3; CDR3nt: TGTGCCATCAGTGAGTCAGCGGTGCCGGGAACTGAGCAGTTCTTC; CDR3aa: CAISESAVPGTEQFF
j_gene: TRBJ1-1; d_gene: .; abundance: .; v_gene: TRBV7-9; CDR3nt: TGTTCCAGCAGCTTACAACCGGGATCCCAGAACACTGAAGCTTTCTTT; CDR3aa: CSSSLQPGSQNTEAFF
j_gene: TRBJ1-4; d_gene: .; abundance: .; v_gene: TRBV19; CDR3nt: TGTGCCAGTAGTATAGGGGGCAGGGGAAATGAAAAACTGTTTTTT; CDR3aa: CASSIGGRGNEKLFF
j_gene: TRBJ1-2; d_gene: TRBD1; abundance: .; v_gene: TRBV29-1; CDR3nt: TGCAGCGTTGAAGTGTGGGACAGGGGGGAGGTGAACTATGGCTACACCTTC; CDR3aa: CSVEVWDRGEVNYGYTF
j_gene: TRBJ1-2; d_gene: .; abundance: .; v_gene: TRBV6-5; CDR3nt: TGTGCCAGCAGTTACTCGCCATTGGCAGTAACCTATGGCTACACCTTC; CDR3aa: CASSYSPLAVTYGYTF
j_gene: TRBJ2-1; d_gene: TRBD1; abundance: few; v_gene: TRBV7-9; CDR3nt: TGTGCCAGCAGCCTCCCGCAGGGGGCCTACAATGAGCAGTTCTTC; CDR3aa: CASSLPQGAYNEQFF
j_gene: TRBJ1-1; d_gene: TRBD1; abundance: .; v_gene: TRBV6-6; CDR3nt: TGTGCCAGCAGTTTCGGACAGGCGAGTAGCACTGAAGCTTTCTTT; CDR3aa: CASSFGQASSTEAFF
j_gene: TRBJ2-7; d_gene: .; abundance: few; v_gene: TRBV5-1; CDR3nt: TGCGCCAGCAGGTTGGGTAGCGCGACCTTTGGCTCCTACGAGCAGTACTTC; CDR3aa: CASRLGSATFGSYEQYF
j_gene: TRBJ1-5; d_gene: TRBD1; abundance: .; v_gene: TRBV2; CDR3nt: TGTGCCAGCAGTGGACAGGGTGGCAGCAATCAGCCCCAGCATTTT; CDR3aa: CASSGQGGSNQPQHF
j_gene: TRBJ1-1; d_gene: .; abundance: few; v_gene: TRBV6-5; CDR3nt: TGTGCCAGCAGTTACTCGAATGGCAGGGGCGGGACTGAAGCTTTCTTT; CDR3aa: CASSYSNGRGGTEAFF
j_gene: TRBJ2-3; d_gene: TRBD2; abundance: .; v_gene: TRBV2; CDR3nt: TGTGCCAGCAGTGGCGCGGGAGTCGGGGATACGCAGTATTTT; CDR3aa: CASSGAGVGDTQYF
j_gene: TRBJ2-2; d_gene: .; abundance: .; v_gene: TRBV11-2; CDR3nt: TGTGCCAGCAGTCCTCAGGGGGAGCTGTTTTTT; CDR3aa: CASSPQGELFF
j_gene: TRBJ2-1; d_gene: TRBD2; abundance: .; v_gene: TRBV5-4; CDR3nt: TGTGCCAGCAGCTTGTCCGGGGGGGCCGGTGAGCAGTTCTTC; CDR3aa: CASSLSGGAGEQFF
j_gene: TRBJ2-5; d_gene: .; abundance: once; v_gene: TRBV19; CDR3nt: TGTGCCAGTAGTATAGATCGGGTGGGGGGCCAGTACTTC; CDR3aa: CASSIDRVGGQYF
j_gene: TRBJ2-7; d_gene: TRBD1; abundance: .; v_gene: TRBV19; CDR3nt: TGTGCCAGTAGTATAGATGGGACAGGGGCCTACGAGCAGTACTTC; CDR3aa: CASSIDGTGAYEQYF
j_gene: TRBJ2-3; d_gene: .; abundance: .; v_gene: TRBV18; CDR3nt: TGTGCCAGCTCACCCGGTTCGGGCACAGATACGCAGTATTTT; CDR3aa: CASSPGSGTDTQYF
j_gene: TRBJ2-4; d_gene: TRBD1; abundance: .; v_gene: TRBV28; CDR3nt: TGTGCCAGCAGTCACAGGGGGACGAGGACACCAGCCAAAAACATTCAGTACTTC; CDR3aa: CASSHRGTRTPAKNIQYF
j_gene: TRBJ2-1; d_gene: .; abundance: .; v_gene: TRBV6-5; CDR3nt: TGTGCCAGCAGTTACTCCAAATACAATGAGCAGTTCTTC; CDR3aa: CASSYSKYNEQFF
j_gene: TRBJ2-2; d_gene: .; abundance: few; v_gene: TRBV6-1; CDR3nt: TGTGCCAGCAGTTTCGGGGAGACCGGGGAGCTGTTTTTT; CDR3aa: CASSFGETGELFF
j_gene: TRBJ1-3; d_gene: .; abundance: .; v_gene: TRBV30; CDR3nt: TGTGCCTGGAGTCCGGGGGGAAACACCATATATTTT; CDR3aa: CAWSPGGNTIYF
j_gene: TRBJ1-5; d_gene: .; abundance: .; v_gene: TRBV9; CDR3nt: TGTGCCAGCAGCGTAGGGGGAGGGGGGATTGGCCAGCCCCAGCATTTT; CDR3aa: CASSVGGGGIGQPQHF
j_gene: TRBJ2-2; d_gene: TRBD2; abundance: .; v_gene: TRBV5-1; CDR3nt: TGCGCCAGCAGCCTAGCGGGAGTAGGCACCGGGGAGCTGTTTTTT; CDR3aa: CASSLAGVGTGELFF
j_gene: TRBJ1-6; d_gene: .; abundance: .; v_gene: TRBV19; CDR3nt: TGTGCCAGTTTACCTGGCAGTCATAATTCACCCCTCCACTTT; CDR3aa: CASLPGSHNSPLHF
j_gene: TRBJ2-7; d_gene: TRBD1; abundance: .; v_gene: TRBV6-5; CDR3nt: TGTGCCAGCAGTTACTCGAGACAGGGGGTAACCTACGAGCAGTACTTC; CDR3aa: CASSYSRQGVTYEQYF
j_gene: TRBJ1-5; d_gene: TRBD1; abundance: .; v_gene: TRBV7-8; CDR3nt: TGTGCCAGCAGCCCCCGGGACAGGGCCAGCAATCAGCCCCAGCATTTT; CDR3aa: CASSPRDRASNQPQHF
j_gene: TRBJ1-1; d_gene: .; abundance: .; v_gene: TRBV5-4; CDR3nt: TGTGCCAGCAGCTTGGGGGGGGTGAACACTGAAGCTTTCTTT; CDR3aa: CASSLGGVNTEAFF
j_gene: TRBJ2-2; d_gene: .; abundance: .; v_gene: TRBV2; CDR3nt: TGTGCCAGCAGGAGACGGGATAGCGGGGAGCTGTTTTTT; CDR3aa: CASRRRDSGELFF
j_gene: TRBJ2-1; d_gene: TRBD1; abundance: once; v_gene: TRBV28; CDR3nt: TGTGCCAGCAGCCTCCTGAGATGGACAGGGGGTTTCAATGAGCAGTTCTTC; CDR3aa: CASSLLRWTGGFNEQFF
j_gene: TRBJ2-7; d_gene: TRBD2; abundance: .; v_gene: TRBV6-1; CDR3nt: TGTGCCAGCAGTGTATCTAGCGGGAGGGCTTCCTACGAGCAGTACTTC; CDR3aa: CASSVSSGRASYEQYF
j_gene: TRBJ2-1; d_gene: .; abundance: .; v_gene: TRBV5-1; CDR3nt: TGCGCCAGCAGCTTGTCGAGGAACAATGAGCAGTTCTTC; CDR3aa: CASSLSRNNEQFF
j_gene: TRBJ2-7; d_gene: .; abundance: few; v_gene: TRBV29-1; CDR3nt: TGCAGCGTTGAAGATAACGCAGGGATTTACGAGCAGTACTTC; CDR3aa: CSVEDNAGIYEQYF
j_gene: TRBJ2-3; d_gene: .; abundance: .; v_gene: TRBV28; CDR3nt: TGTGCCAGCAGTTTCCCGTGGTCGGGGGGCCGGGGTGCAGATACGCAGTATTTT; CDR3aa: CASSFPWSGGRGADTQYF
j_gene: TRBJ2-7; d_gene: .; abundance: .; v_gene: TRBV6-1; CDR3nt: TGTGCCAGCAGTGAAGTTTGGGGAGAGGAGCAGTACTTC; CDR3aa: CASSEVWGEEQYF
j_gene: TRBJ2-3; d_gene: .; abundance: few; v_gene: TRBV27; CDR3nt: TGTGCCAGCAGCCCCTTAAAACTCTACCCCGGGGATAGCACAGATACGCAGTATTTT; CDR3aa: CASSPLKLYPGDSTDTQYF
j_gene: TRBJ1-2; d_gene: .; abundance: .; v_gene: TRBV19; CDR3nt: TGTGCCAGTAGCCTTCTAATTATCGACCCCAGCGACTACACCTTC; CDR3aa: CASSLLIIDPSDYTF
j_gene: TRBJ1-5; d_gene: .; abundance: .; v_gene: TRBV19; CDR3nt: TGTGCCAGTAGTATAGTGAGGAAAGAGGCCCAGCATTTT; CDR3aa: CASSIVRKEAQHF
j_gene: TRBJ2-1; d_gene: .; abundance: .; v_gene: TRBV19; CDR3nt: TGTGCCAGTAGACGGGATGGCCACGATGAGCAGTTCTTC; CDR3aa: CASRRDGHDEQFF
j_gene: TRBJ2-7; d_gene: .; abundance: .; v_gene: TRBV5-1; CDR3nt: TGCGCCAGCAGCTCGGAGGGGATCTCGGGCTACGAGCAGTACTTC; CDR3aa: CASSSEGISGYEQYF
j_gene: TRBJ2-7; d_gene: TRBD1; abundance: .; v_gene: TRBV18; CDR3nt: TGTGCCAGCTCGCCCACAGGGGACGAGCAGTACTTC; CDR3aa: CASSPTGDEQYF
j_gene: TRBJ2-3; d_gene: .; abundance: .; v_gene: TRBV19; CDR3nt: TGTGCCAGTAGTATTGGAGGGGGCATGCCAGATACGCAGTATTTT; CDR3aa: CASSIGGGMPDTQYF
j_gene: TRBJ2-2; d_gene: .; abundance: .; v_gene: TRBV5-6; CDR3nt: TGTGCCAGCAGCTTGAGGGCAGGGGCGAGGAACACCGGGGAGCTGTTTTTT; CDR3aa: CASSLRAGARNTGELFF
j_gene: TRBJ2-1; d_gene: .; abundance: .; v_gene: TRBV11-2; CDR3nt: TGTGCCAGCAGTATAATAGGGGCGGGGTCCTACAATGAGCAGTTCTTC; CDR3aa: CASSIIGAGSYNEQFF
j_gene: TRBJ1-2; d_gene: .; abundance: .; v_gene: TRBV20-1; CDR3nt: TGCAGTGCTAAAATCCCCGGGGGCTACACCTTC; CDR3aa: CSAKIPGGYTF
j_gene: TRBJ1-3; d_gene: .; abundance: .; v_gene: TRBV6-5; CDR3nt: TGTGCCAGCAGCCCCCCCGGGGTGAACACCATATATTTT; CDR3aa: CASSPPGVNTIYF
j_gene: TRBJ2-2; d_gene: .; abundance: .; v_gene: TRBV5-1; CDR3nt: TGCGCCAGCAGTTTAGACTACAACACCGGGGAGCTGTTTTTT; CDR3aa: CASSLDYNTGELFF
j_gene: TRBJ1-6; d_gene: .; abundance: once; v_gene: TRBV28; CDR3nt: TGTGCCAGCAGTTTCGTGGGCCGCTCGGGGAATTCACCCCTCCACTTT; CDR3aa: CASSFVGRSGNSPLHF
j_gene: TRBJ1-3; d_gene: .; abundance: .; v_gene: TRBV27; CDR3nt: TGTGCCAGCAGTTCTACCCTAGGAGCGGGGGGAAACACCATATATTTT; CDR3aa: CASSSTLGAGGNTIYF
j_gene: TRBJ1-2; d_gene: .; abundance: few; v_gene: TRBV27; CDR3nt: TGTGCCAGCAGTTTATCGGGACTGCGCCTTATTTATGGCTACACCTTC; CDR3aa: CASSLSGLRLIYGYTF
j_gene: TRBJ1-2; d_gene: .; abundance: .; v_gene: TRBV29-1; CDR3nt: TGCAGCGTTGATGAGGGATGGGGTGGCTACACCTTC; CDR3aa: CSVDEGWGGYTF
j_gene: TRBJ2-1; d_gene: TRBD2; abundance: .; v_gene: TRBV5-4; CDR3nt: TGTGCCAGCAGCCCCCGGACTAGCCGGTTCTTC; CDR3aa: CASSPRTSRFF
j_gene: TRBJ1-6; d_gene: TRBD1; abundance: .; v_gene: TRBV30; CDR3nt: TGTGCCTGGAGTGGACAGGGCGGTAATTCACCCCTCCACTTT; CDR3aa: CAWSGQGGNSPLHF
j_gene: TRBJ2-7; d_gene: .; abundance: .; v_gene: TRBV18; CDR3nt: TGTGCCAGCTCATCTGATCAGGGTTCCTACGAGCAGTACTTC; CDR3aa: CASSSDQGSYEQYF
j_gene: TRBJ1-1; d_gene: TRBD1; abundance: once; v_gene: TRBV10-3; CDR3nt: TGTGCCATCACTAGGGGGCAGCAAGCTTTCTTT; CDR3aa: CAITRGQQAFF
j_gene: TRBJ2-1; d_gene: .; abundance: once; v_gene: TRBV6-6; CDR3nt: TGTGCCAGCAGTTATTCGGGGTTGTCCTACAATGAGCAGTTCTTC; CDR3aa: CASSYSGLSYNEQFF
j_gene: TRBJ1-4; d_gene: .; abundance: .; v_gene: TRBV13; CDR3nt: TGTGCCAGCAGCCAAACCCGTAGCGGGCGCCTAGGTGAAAAACTGTTTTTT; CDR3aa: CASSQTRSGRLGEKLFF
j_gene: TRBJ2-7; d_gene: TRBD1; abundance: once; v_gene: TRBV6-1; CDR3nt: TGTGCCAGCAGTGTTATGACAGGGATCTTTCAATCCTACGAGCAGTACTTC; CDR3aa: CASSVMTGIFQSYEQYF
j_gene: TRBJ1-6; d_gene: TRBD1; abundance: .; v_gene: TRBV2; CDR3nt: TGTGCCAGCAGTGATTTGTTGGACAGGGGTCGTTCACCCCTCCACTTT; CDR3aa: CASSDLLDRGRSPLHF